This passage covers 27 T cell receptor beta chains from one sample sequenced in a study of early T cells in non-severe SARS-CoV-2 infection (dated by TCRdb to the early 2020s). Libraries were built with 5' RACE. TCRdb records NextSeq 500 as the sequencer. The public sequencing data were trimmed at Q25 with fastp and processed into clonotypes with MiXCR by TCRdb, which kept only in-frame beta chains. One record per CDR3 amino acid sequence lists the most common genes and DNA. In all, the sample holds about 83,000 distinct CDR3 sequences, and more than 9% of those were seen once. Around 7.5% of the sample lies in the top ten. Here the sequenced sample was whole blood, taken at baseline. The receptors shown here come from an adult who was a healthcare worker with PCR-confirmed SARS-CoV-2 infection or an uninfected control (not recorded which).

This clonotype was picked up a small number of times. J is TRBJ2-7 and V is TRBV2, with TRBD1 identical over 11 bases. Germline lookup yields CDR1 SNHLY and CDR2 FYNNEI. CDR3 size: 15 residues. J lost 1 base, V lost 6 bases, and 5 bases had no gene match. CDR3 DNA sequence: TGTGCCAGCAGGCCCGGGACAGGGGGTTCCTACGAGCAGTACTTC. Encoded protein: CASRPGTGGSYEQYF.

The DNA of the CDR3 is TGTGCCAGCAGACCCCCTGGTAGCACAGATACGCAGTATTTT. Its translation: CASRPPGSTDTQYF. J is TRBJ2-3 and V is TRBV6-6; D is ambiguous. The germline V and J ends were trimmed by 6 bases and 0 bases, with 10 bases remaining between them. The CDR3 totals 14 residues. CDR1 is MNHNY, CDR2 SVGAGI, per germline (reference sequence).

There are many counts of this clonotype. The genes are TRBV5-5 and TRBJ1-5; D remains unclear. This CDR3 region has 11 residues. Per the germline V gene, CDR1 is SGHKS and CDR2 is YYEKEE (reference sequence). Trimming took 4 bases from V and 7 from J, leaving 6 bases between them. The CDR3 here is CASSIKQPQHF. The CDR3 region has the DNA TGTGCCAGCAGCATCAAGCAGCCCCAGCATTTT.

The chain joins TRBV6-1 to TRBJ1-1, with 8 bases that match TRBD1. After removal of 2 bases from V and 7 bases from J, the junction contained 3 bases not matched to a gene. Germline values: CDR1 MNHNS, CDR2 SASEGT. This CDR3 spans 13 amino acids. In DNA form, the CDR3 reads TGTGCCAGCAGTGAACCAGGGGGCAGTGAAGCTTTCTTT. It translates to CASSEPGGSEAFF.

The genes are TRBV7-2 and TRBJ1-5; D unclear. There are 13 residues in the CDR3. V gave up 1 base and J gave up 4 bases, with 5 bases separating them. Germline values: CDR1 SGHTA, CDR2 FQGNSA. Here the CDR3 DNA reads TGTGCCAGCAGCTTAGTGGAGAATCAGCCCCAGCATTTT. Its protein product is CASSLVENQPQHF.

The rearrangement uses TRBV28 and TRBJ1-2; 8 bases map to TRBD1. Germline CDR1 reads MDHEN; CDR2 reads SYDVKM. This CDR3 comprises 13 residues. The junction had 4 bases not matched to a gene; V was cut back by 8 bases and J by 2 bases. The CDR3 loop reads CASLTGENYGYTF. The CDR3 DNA follows: TGTGCCAGCCTGACAGGGGAAAACTATGGCTACACCTTC.

This clonotype has more than one count but fewer than ten. The chain uses TRBV5-4 and TRBJ2-2; D is possibly TRBD2 (5 bases). Germline values: CDR1 SGHNT, CDR2 YYREEE (reference sequence). The CDR3 covers 14 residues. The V end lost 2 bases, the J end lost 3 bases, and 8 bases lay between the germline ends. The CDR3 here is CASSFGGDTGELFF. The CDR3 nucleotides are TGTGCCAGCAGCTTCGGAGGAGACACCGGGGAGCTGTTTTTT. Using reference TRBV5-4 and TRBJ2-2 for the parts outside the CDR3, the full variable domain is ETGVTQSPTHLIKTRGQQVTLRCSSQSGHNTVSWYQQALGQGPQFIFQYYREEENGRGNFPPRFSGLQFPNYSSELNVNALELDDSALYLCASSFGGDTGELFFGEGSRLTVL.

The sample holds a few counts of this clonotype. This chain links TRBV6-4 with TRBJ2-6, with D possibly TRBD2 on 6 matching bases. The CDR3 loop spans 16 amino acids. The V and J ends lost 3 bases and 2 bases respectively, with 11 bases between them. Per the germline V gene, CDR1 is MRHNA and CDR2 is SNTAGT. The CDR3 here is CASSERLGTGANVLTF. CDR3 DNA: TGTGCCAGCAGTGAGAGACTAGGGACTGGGGCCAACGTCCTGACTTTC.

The V gene is TRBV28, the J gene TRBJ1-1; D remains ambiguous. The CDR3 contains 15 residues. Trimming removed 5 bases at V and 0 bases at J, with 13 bases between. The germline V gene encodes CDR1 MDHEN and CDR2 SYDVKM. The chain's CDR3 is CASSLPDGMNTEAFF. In DNA, the CDR3 is TGTGCCAGCAGTCTCCCGGACGGCATGAACACTGAAGCTTTCTTT.

In its sample, this clonotype was seen many times. The chain employs TRBV7-2 and TRBJ2-3, with 12 bases that match TRBD2. V gave up 5 bases and J gave up 2 bases; unmatched junction bases: 5. Germline assignment: CDR1 SGHTA and CDR2 FQGNSA. This CDR3 is 16 amino acids long. The CDR3 DNA reads as TGTGCCAGCAGCCCGGGGACTAGCGGGTACACAGATACGCAGTATTTT. It is translated as CASSPGTSGYTDTQYF. Complete variable domain (other parts from reference TRBV7-2 and TRBJ2-3): GAGVSQSPSNKVTEKGKDVELRCDPISGHTALYWYRQSLGQGLEFLIYFQGNSAPDKSGLPSDRFSAERTGGSVSTLTIQRTQQEDSAVYLCASSPGTSGYTDTQYFGPGTRLTVL.

This clonotype showed up many times. V is TRBV4-2 and J is TRBJ2-2; D perhaps matches TRBD2 (5 bases). The CDR3 is made up of 16 amino acids. With 0 bases removed from V and 3 bases from J, the gap between germline ends came to 11 bases. CDR1 and CDR2 from the germline V gene are LGHNA and YNFKEQ. CDR3 sequence reads: CASSQDGAEDTGELFF. The CDR3 DNA sequence: TGTGCCAGCAGCCAAGATGGAGCGGAGGACACCGGGGAGCTGTTTTTT.

The CDR3 nucleotides are TGTGCCAGCAATGTCCGGGTGGACACTGAAGCTTTCTTT. This encodes CASNVRVDTEAFF. The chain joins TRBV2 to TRBJ1-1; D not certain. V was pared by 7 bases and J by 3 bases, with 12 bases between. The CDR3 runs to 13 residues. The germline gives CDR1 SNHLY, CDR2 FYNNEI.

This clonotype was counted between two and nine times. The chain uses TRBV1 and TRBJ2-1; the D segment call TRBD2 is taken from the table without a DNA check. TRBV1 is classified as a pseudogene. The CDR3 consists of 16 residues. The DNA for the CDR3 is TGCACCAGCAGCCAACTCAACGGGACTGCCAACAATGAGCAGTTCTTC. It translates to CTSSQLNGTANNEQFF.

Note on this clonotype: A junction boundary mismatches the germline segment, possibly from a read error. The gene calls are TRBV4-2 and TRBJ2-1; 8 nucleotides align to TRBD2. Germline CDR1 and CDR2: LGHNA and YNFKEQ. CDR3 length equals 15 residues. CDR3 protein: CASSQVGTRGFRQFF. CDR3 sequence (DNA): TGTGCCAGCAGTCAAGTTGGGACTAGAGGTTTCCGGCAGTTCTTC.

The chain joins TRBV12-3 or TRBV12-4 to TRBJ2-1, with 8 nucleotides matching TRBD2. Germline trimming cut 5 bases from V and 2 bases from J; bases unmatched to any gene: 5. The CDR3 is 15 residues long. Written as DNA, the CDR3 is TGTGCCAGCAGTCCCGGGACTAGGACCTACAATGAGCAGTTCTTC. It is translated as CASSPGTRTYNEQFF.

There are many counts of this clonotype. This sequence joins TRBV6-2 or TRBV6-3 and TRBJ2-5; TRBD2 might be the D (6 bases). The CDR3 is 13 residues long. Germline V gene data show CDR1 as MNHEY and CDR2 as SVGEGT. Trimming took 7 bases from V and 3 from J, leaving 12 bases between them. CDR3 sequence reads: CASKGSGKETQYF. The CDR3 region has the DNA TGTGCCAGCAAGGGTAGCGGAAAAGAGACCCAGTACTTC.

Note on this clonotype: A much larger clone differs by one base, so this may be a read error. This chain uses TRBV7-8 with TRBJ2-3, with D possibly called TRBD1 or TRBD2 (5 bases each). The CDR3 is 17 amino acids. V was cut by 1 base and J by 1 base, with 15 bases left in between. Germline lookup yields CDR1 SGHVS and CDR2 FQNEAQ. The CDR3 loop is CASSLEARVGGTDTQYF. The DNA for the CDR3 is TGTGCCAGCAGCTTAGAGGCTAGGGTGGGGGGCACAGATACGCAGTATTTT.

This chain connects TRBV4-1 to TRBJ2-3; D may be TRBD1 or TRBD2 (5 bases each). This CDR3 spans 15 amino acids. Germline assignment: CDR1 MGHRA and CDR2 YSYEKL. Trimming pared 2 bases from V and 1 base from J, leaving 10 bases between. The CDR3 reads CASSQWQGRTDTQYF. CDR3 nucleotides: TGCGCCAGCAGCCAATGGCAGGGACGCACAGATACGCAGTATTTT.

V gene TRBV20-1 combines with J gene TRBJ1-6; TRBD1 might be the D (5 bases). CDR3 length: 13 residues. The germline V and J ends were trimmed by 5 bases and 7 bases, with 12 bases remaining between them. Germline loops: CDR1 DFQATT, CDR2 SNEGSKA (reference sequence). The CDR3 sequence is CSASSTGNSPLHF. The CDR3 nucleotides read TGCAGTGCTTCAAGTACAGGCAATTCACCCCTCCACTTT.

This clonotype showed up many times. The V gene is TRBV25-1, the J gene TRBJ2-3, with D possibly matching TRBD2 (5 bases). Germline CDR1 reads MGHDK; CDR2 reads SYGVNS. The CDR3 runs 14 residues. V lost 1 base, J lost 1 base, and 6 bases lay in between. This CDR3 reads CASSEWGGTDTQYF. The CDR3 nucleotides read TGTGCCAGCAGTGAATGGGGAGGCACAGATACGCAGTATTTT.

This clonotype was observed many times. CDR3 nucleotide sequence: TGTGCCACCGGACGATTCGGGGAGCTGTTTTTT. Protein sequence: CATGRFGELFF. The V call is TRBV12-3 or TRBV12-4, the J call TRBJ2-2; D gene unclear. The CDR3 has 11 amino acids. V lost 10 bases and J lost 7, with 10 bases in between.

There are a few counts of this clonotype. The chain combines TRBV27 with TRBJ1-1; no firm D call. V was clipped by 4 bases and J by 0 bases, with 9 bases between them. The CDR3 extends over 14 amino acids. Germline CDR1 MNHEY, CDR2 SMNVEV (reference sequence). CDR3 loop: CASSSGRVNTEAFF. The CDR3 nucleotides are TGTGCCAGCAGTTCCGGACGGGTGAACACTGAAGCTTTCTTT.

This clonotype showed up many times. V is TRBV9 and J is TRBJ2-5; either TRBD1 or TRBD2 may fit D (5 bases each). The CDR3 consists of 15 residues. Trimming shortened V by 0 bases and J by 4 bases, and 13 bases separated the two germline ends. Germline V gene lookup returns CDR1 SGDLS and CDR2 YYNGEE. The CDR3 region is CASSVVAKRGETQYF. In DNA form, the CDR3 reads TGTGCCAGCAGCGTAGTGGCAAAGAGGGGAGAGACCCAGTACTTC.

This clonotype was seen ten or more times. The chain couples TRBV7-2 to TRBJ1-1, with D possibly being TRBD1 (5 bases). This CDR3 is 15 amino acids long. V was trimmed by 4 bases and J by 0 bases, leaving 12 bases between them. Germline lookup yields CDR1 SGHTA and CDR2 FQGNSA. The CDR3 DNA reads TGTGCCAGCAGCTCCCGTGGGGGAATGAACACTGAAGCTTTCTTT. Its protein product is CASSSRGGMNTEAFF.

This clonotype was found many times. This chain uses TRBV4-2 with TRBJ2-1; 7 nucleotides line up with TRBD2. Germline CDR1 is LGHNA and CDR2 is YNFKEQ. The CDR3 sequence is 23 residues long. Trimming at V came to 0 bases and at J to 3 bases, leaving 26 bases not matched to a gene. CDR3 nucleotides: TGTGCCAGCAGCCAAGATCTTGGGGCTGCGGGACTACCAAATCCTTCGATCTACAATGAGCAGTTCTTC. Translation gives CASSQDLGAAGLPNPSIYNEQFF.

CDR3 sequence (DNA): TGCAGTGCCAGGCTAGGAGCCTCGGGGGAGCAGTACTTC. Residues: CSARLGASGEQYF. V gene TRBV20-1 combines with J gene TRBJ2-7; D is possibly TRBD2 (5 bases). With 6 bases removed from V and 7 bases from J, the gap between germline ends came to 19 bases. Germline values: CDR1 DFQATT, CDR2 SNEGSKA (reference sequence). CDR3 length: 13 residues.

CDR3 loop: CASSLQELQETQYF. The DNA for the CDR3 is TGTGCCAGCAGCTTACAGGAGCTCCAAGAGACCCAGTACTTC. V is TRBV7-2 and J is TRBJ2-5; no clear D. Trimming removed 2 bases from V and 1 base from J, with 8 bases in between. This CDR3 region has 14 residues. Germline lookup yields CDR1 SGHTA and CDR2 FQGNSA.